One sample yielded the 9 T cell receptor beta chains listed below, sequenced in a study of blood T cell repertoires in COVID-19. The method was immunoSEQ multiplex PCR; TCRdb's version includes in-frame clones alone and lacks a portion of them. The top ten hold approximately 0.3% of the sample, which has 650,000 to 800,000 clones, 75% to 90% seen once. Sequencing was done on a sample of peripheral blood. These receptors came from a woman under 30 with acute or convalescent COVID-19.

The chain is built from TRBV9 and TRBJ1-6; D not certain. The CDR3 sequence is 15 residues long. Trimming removed 2 bases from V and 11 bases from J, with 17 bases in between. CDR1 is SGDLS and CDR2 is YYNGEE in the germline V gene. The CDR3 coding sequence is TGTGCCAGCAGCGTCACGACATTGGCCAATACACCCCTCCACTTT. Residues: CASSVTTLANTPLHF. Looking up the rest from reference TRBV9 and TRBJ1-6 gives the full variable domain: DSGVTQTPKHLITATGQRVTLRCSPRSGDLSVYWYQQSLDQGLQFLIQYYNGEERAKGNILERFSAQQFPDLHSELNLSSLELGDSALYFCASSVTTLANTPLHFGNGTRLTVT.

This clone was seen more than once but under ten times. The rearrangement joins TRBV27 to TRBJ2-7, with TRBD1 as a possible D gene (6 bases). CDR1 and CDR2 (germline): MNHEY, SMNVEV (reference sequence). The CDR3 length is 14 residues. Trimming removed 6 bases from V and 3 bases from J, with 15 bases in between. DNA for the CDR3: TGTGCCAGCAGGCCGGACAGCCAAGACTACGAGCAGTACTTC. Its protein is CASRPDSQDYEQYF.

V usage is TRBV7-9 and J usage is TRBJ1-1; a weak D match, TRBD1 (5 bases). V lost 5 bases and J lost 6, with 16 bases in between. Germline V gene sequence: CDR1 SEHNR, CDR2 FQNEAQ (reference sequence). The CDR3 consists of 14 residues. The chain's CDR3 is CASSPRVRAAEAFF. CDR3 DNA sequence: TGTGCCAGCAGCCCTAGAGTCAGGGCTGCTGAAGCTTTCTTT.

The V and J genes are TRBV29-1 and TRBJ2-3, with 12 bases that match TRBD2. The CDR3 sequence is 13 residues long. The junction had 0 bases not matched to a gene; V was cut back by 4 bases and J by 4 bases. CDR1 and CDR2 (germline): SQVTM, ANQGSEA. CDR3 nucleotides: TGCAGCGTTGCTAGCGGGGGGGCAGATACGCAGTATTTT. Its translation: CSVASGGADTQYF.

The chain links TRBV5-1 to TRBJ1-2; tentative D call: TRBD1 (5 bases). CDR1 is SGHRS, CDR2 YFSETQ, per germline. The CDR3 runs 14 residues. With 1 base removed from V and 4 bases from J, the gap between germline ends came to 11 bases. Written as DNA, the CDR3 is TGCGCCAGCAGCTTGACGGAGGGGCCCTATGGCTACACCTTC. Residues: CASSLTEGPYGYTF. Variable domain in full (rest from reference TRBV5-1 and TRBJ1-2): KAGVTQTPRYLIKTRGQQVTLSCSPISGHRSVSWYQQTPGQGLQFLFEYFSETQRNKGNFPGRFSGRQFSNSRSEMNVSTLELGDSALYLCASSLTEGPYGYTFGSGTRLTVV.

This clone was counted many times. The chain links TRBV6-4 to TRBJ2-1, with D uncertain. CDR3 length: 14 amino acids. Trimming removed 0 bases at V and 6 bases at J, with 9 bases between. From germline, CDR1 is MRHNA and CDR2 SNTAGT. CDR3: CASSDSEIGNEQFF. CDR3 DNA: TGTGCCAGCAGTGACTCCGAGATCGGCAATGAGCAGTTCTTC.

The gene calls are TRBV6-4 and TRBJ2-1, with 10 bases aligning to TRBD1. V trimming: 3 bases; J trimming: 7 bases; junction bases outside the gene matches: 9. The CDR3 length is 16 residues. CDR1 and CDR2 from the germline V gene are MRHNA and SNTAGT. DNA for the CDR3: TGTGCCAGCAGTGAGGTCACGGGACAGGGGTGGAATGAGCAGTTCTTC. Translation gives CASSEVTGQGWNEQFF.

In this sample, this clone turned up once. The chain joins TRBV18 to TRBJ1-3; D uncertain. V lost 1 base to trimming and J lost 4 bases, with 17 bases between them. This CDR3 has 17 residues. The germline gives CDR1 KGHSH, CDR2 LQKENI. DNA for the CDR3: TGTGCCAGCTCACCACAGAGGGCAGGAGGGTACGGAAACACCATATATTTT. Its translation: CASSPQRAGGYGNTIYF.

Here the CDR3 DNA reads TGTGCCAGCAGTGGTCTAGGAGAGCGGAACACCATATATTTT. Translating gives CASSGLGERNTIYF. V gene TRBV2 combines with J gene TRBJ1-3; D unresolved. Germline V lookup: CDR1 SNHLY, CDR2 FYNNEI. V was shortened by 4 bases and J by 7 bases, with 14 bases between the two germline ends. This CDR3 has 14 amino acids. Full variable domain (rest looked up from reference TRBV2 and TRBJ1-3): EPEVTQTPSHQVTQMGQEVILRCVPISNHLYFYWYRQILGQKVEFLVSFYNNEISEKSEIFDDQFSVERPDGSNFTLKIRSTKLEDSAMYFCASSGLGERNTIYFGEGSWLTVV.